One sample yielded the 16 T cell receptor beta chains listed below, sequenced in a study of blood T cell repertoires in COVID-19. TCRdb's table, derived via immunoSEQ multiplex PCR, lists solely in-frame clones and lacks some. The table records under 200,000 clones, 88% of them present only once. Sequencing input: peripheral blood. All receptors derive from a man aged 40-50 years with active or convalescent COVID-19.

This chain joins TRBV7-2 and TRBJ1-1; D not certain. The V gene lost 1 base and the J gene lost 0 bases, with 9 bases spanning the gap. The CDR3 contains 15 residues. The germline gives CDR1 SGHTA, CDR2 FQGNSA. The CDR3 sequence: CASSLEAVMNTEAFF. In DNA, the CDR3 is TGTGCCAGCAGCTTAGAGGCGGTAATGAACACTGAAGCTTTCTTT.

DNA for the CDR3: TGTGCCAGCAGTATAAGGAGTAGCAATCAGCCCCAGCATTTT. Protein product: CASSIRSSNQPQHF. The V call is TRBV6-2 or TRBV6-3, the J call TRBJ1-5; D gene unclear. The germline V gene encodes CDR1 MNHEY and CDR2 SVGEGT. The CDR3 loop spans 14 amino acids. The germline V and J ends were trimmed by 5 bases and 0 bases, with 8 bases remaining between them.

This chain joins TRBV4-2 and TRBJ2-7; unclear D gene. Germline CDR1 is LGHNA and CDR2 is YNFKEQ. The V end lost 0 bases, the J end lost 2 bases, and 14 bases lay between the germline ends. This CDR3 comprises 16 residues. The DNA for the CDR3 is TGTGCCAGCAGCCAAGAACGGTCAGGTGCCCCCTACGAGCAGTACTTC. Translated: CASSQERSGAPYEQYF.

V and J are TRBV10-3 and TRBJ1-1; D gene ambiguous. The CDR3 length is 14 residues. The germline V and J ends were trimmed by 0 bases and 7 bases, with 12 bases remaining between them. Germline loops: CDR1 ENHRY, CDR2 SYGVKD. CDR3 amino acids: CAISESSRRSEAFF. The CDR3 DNA reads as TGTGCCATCAGTGAGTCGAGTAGAAGGAGTGAAGCTTTCTTT.

The chain links TRBV7-9 to TRBJ2-3; TRBD2 matches at 9 bases. The length of the CDR3 is 18 residues. The germline CDR1 and CDR2 sequences are SEHNR and FQNEAQ (reference sequence). Germline trimming cut 4 bases from V and 0 bases from J; bases unmatched to any gene: 11. The CDR3 here is CASSSLVAGVYSTDTQYF. In nucleotides, the CDR3 is TGTGCCAGCAGCTCCCTAGTAGCGGGAGTATATAGCACAGATACGCAGTATTTT.

This rearrangement joins TRBV5-1 to TRBJ2-3; 9 nucleotides agree with TRBD2. V lost 0 bases, J lost 2 bases, and 4 bases stayed unmatched. The germline V gene encodes CDR1 SGHRS and CDR2 YFSETQ. The length of the CDR3 is 16 residues. CDR3 sequence reads: CASSLGASGATDTQYF. The DNA of the CDR3 is TGCGCCAGCAGCTTGGGAGCTAGCGGGGCCACAGATACGCAGTATTTT. The entire variable domain, with the rest obtained from reference TRBV5-1 and TRBJ2-3, is as follows: KAGVTQTPRYLIKTRGQQVTLSCSPISGHRSVSWYQQTPGQGLQFLFEYFSETQRNKGNFPGRFSGRQFSNSRSEMNVSTLELGDSALYLCASSLGASGATDTQYFGPGTRLTVL.

The chain joins TRBV28 to TRBJ2-1; possibly TRBD1 for D (5 bases). The CDR3 consists of 14 residues. Between the trimmed V and J ends, which lost 2 bases and 2 bases, there was a span of 7 bases. Germline V lookup: CDR1 MDHEN, CDR2 SYDVKM. The CDR3 is CASSLRGTYNEQFF. CDR3 sequence (DNA): TGTGCCAGCAGTTTAAGGGGAACCTACAATGAGCAGTTCTTC.

The rearrangement links TRBV7-3 to TRBJ2-3; 10 nucleotides agree with TRBD2. CDR1 and CDR2 (germline): SGHTA, FQGTGA. V lost 1 base to trimming and J lost 7 bases; unmatched junction nucleotides: 11. This CDR3 has 17 amino acids. CDR3 region: CASSLKGGSGGPHTQYF. In DNA, the CDR3 is TGTGCCAGCAGCTTAAAGGGTGGTAGCGGGGGGCCTCATACGCAGTATTTT. The full variable domain, rest sourced from reference TRBV7-3 and TRBJ2-3, is GAGVSQTPSNKVTEKGKYVELRCDPISGHTALYWYRQSLGQGPEFLIYFQGTGAADDSGLPNDRFFAVRPEGSVSTLKIQRTERGDSAVYLCASSLKGGSGGPHTQYFGPGTRLTVL.

V gene TRBV7-2 combines with J gene TRBJ1-1; D uncertain. Trimming pared 3 bases from V and 6 bases from J, leaving 17 bases between. The CDR3 extends over 15 amino acids. Germline V gene data show CDR1 as SGHTA and CDR2 as FQGNSA. CDR3 in amino acids: CASSFQHGPVAEAFF. CDR3 sequence (DNA): TGTGCCAGCAGCTTTCAACATGGCCCCGTCGCTGAAGCTTTCTTT.

This chain links TRBV15 with TRBJ1-1; the D gene is possibly TRBD1 (5 bases). The CDR3 extends over 14 amino acids. Per germline, CDR1 LNHNV and CDR2 YYDKDF (reference sequence). V was trimmed by 4 bases and J by 5 bases, leaving 14 bases between them. CDR3 bases: TGTGCCACCAGCAAAAACTTGGGGGGAACTGAAGCTTTCTTT. It codes for CATSKNLGGTEAFF.

In the case of this clone: Other DNA sequences in the same sample also yield this CDR3. The chain links TRBV6-1 to TRBJ1-5; maybe TRBD1 (5 bases). The germline V gene has CDR1 MNHNS and CDR2 SASEGT. This CDR3 region has 13 residues. V was trimmed by 0 bases and J by 6 bases, leaving 6 bases between them. In nucleotides, the CDR3 is TGTGCCAGCAGTGAAGCCGGGGGTCAGCCCCAGCATTTT. This sequence encodes CASSEAGGQPQHF.

This sequence joins TRBV19 and TRBJ2-7; the D gene is possibly TRBD1 (6 bases). The germline V gene has CDR1 LNHDA and CDR2 SQIVND (reference sequence). The germline V and J ends were trimmed by 5 bases and 2 bases, with 13 bases remaining between them. The CDR3 is made up of 14 amino acids. CDR3 protein: CASSPEQGTYEQYF. The DNA for the CDR3 is TGTGCCAGTAGTCCAGAGCAGGGGACCTACGAGCAGTACTTC. The whole variable domain, remainder taken from reference TRBV19 and TRBJ2-7, is DGGITQSPKYLFRKEGQNVTLSCEQNLNHDAMYWYRQDPGQGLRLIYYSQIVNDFQKGDIAEGYSVSREKKESFPLTVTSAQKNPTAFYLCASSPEQGTYEQYFGPGTRLTVT.

This rearrangement joins TRBV6-5 to TRBJ1-1; the D gene is possibly TRBD1 (6 bases). Trimming took off 4 bases at V and 7 bases at J, with 13 bases between the two ends. Looked up from germline, CDR1 is MNHEY and CDR2 is SVGAGI. The CDR3 is made up of 13 amino acids. DNA for the CDR3: TGTGCCAGCAGTTGGATCGGACAGCATGAAGCTTTCTTT. Translating gives CASSWIGQHEAFF.

The chain links TRBV5-6 to TRBJ2-7; D gene uncertain. The germline gives CDR1 SGHDT, CDR2 YYEEEE. CDR3 length: 13 residues. Trimming cost V 0 bases and J 6 bases, with 10 bases left between them. The CDR3 nucleotides are TGTGCCAGCAGCTTGGGTCCGTTTAGCGAGCAGTACTTC. It encodes CASSLGPFSEQYF.

J is TRBJ2-7 and V is TRBV27, with TRBD1 matching 7 bases. The J segment lost 2 bases and the V segment lost 7 bases, leaving 11 bases of the junction unmatched. CDR1 and CDR2 (germline): MNHEY, SMNVEV (reference sequence). The length of the CDR3 is 15 residues. CDR3 in DNA: TGTGCCAGCATCTCGCACAACAGGGGAGCCTACGAGCAGTACTTC. Translating it yields CASISHNRGAYEQYF.

The rearrangement joins TRBV6-4 to TRBJ2-1, with D possibly TRBD1 on 6 matching bases. Trimming took off 5 bases at V and 5 bases at J, with 10 bases between the two ends. This CDR3 is built from 13 residues. Germline V lookup: CDR1 MRHNA, CDR2 SNTAGT. CDR3 amino acids: CASSTNRDNEQFF. The CDR3 nucleotides are TGTGCCAGCAGTACGAACAGGGACAATGAGCAGTTCTTC.